The clone carrying this T cell receptor (beta chain) was found many times. The read ends 3 residues early relative to the CDR3; the germline J gene fills the gap. V lost 2 bases and J 6 bases, leaving 17 bases between the germline ends. Germline CDR1 reads DFQATT; CDR2 reads SNEGSKA (reference sequence). The CDR3 contains 16 residues. The data are from a study of T cell clonality in common variable immunodeficiency. Only in-frame clones appear in the TCRdb table, and some are missing; sequencing was by immunoSEQ multiplex PCR. This sample shows 50,000 or so clones and no singletons; about 5.9% rests with the ten largest.

The rearrangement joins TRBV20-1 to TRBJ1-6, with D possibly being TRBD1 (5 bases). This TCR was sampled from a person aged 18 to 70 in good health. Sequences were obtained from peripheral blood mononuclear cells. The CDR3 protein is CSARLAGLSGNSPLHF. The CDR3 bases that were read are TGCAGTGCTAGATTAGCGGGGCTGTCGGGTAATTCACCC.